This TCR beta chain is drawn from a study of T cell responses to AZD1222 COVID-19 vaccine. Whole-study findings and limits: Unmutated variant regions are reportedly the target of nearly half of TCRs that are spike-specific.

This clone has just one count. The antigen is not known. The protocol was immunoSEQ multiplex PCR, while the TCRdb copy is restricted to in-frame clones and leaves out a portion. The repertoire holds 90,000 to 130,000 clones, over 75% seen once, with roughly 5% in the top ten. The CDR3 totals 17 residues. V dropped 2 bases and J dropped 3 bases, with 16 bases sitting between them. The germline CDR1 and CDR2 sequences are KGHDR and SFDVKD. This chain connects TRBV24-1 to TRBJ2-4; D might be TRBD1 or TRBD2, each matching 5 bases. The receptor was isolated from an adult in good health. Here the sequenced sample was peripheral blood, taken on day 0 of AZD1222 vaccination. CDR3 nucleotides: TGTGCCACCAGTGATTCCTCAGGGTTCGGAGGCAAAAACATTCAGTACTTC. This translates into CATSDSSGFGGKNIQYF.